Described below is a single TCR beta chain sequence and its context. This record belongs to a study of control samples from healthy donors and cancer patients. Trimming left V 4 bases short and J 7 bases short, with 12 bases between. The germline V gene has CDR1 SGHDT and CDR2 YYEEEE. The CDR3 sequence is 13 residues long. Clones were sequenced by immunoSEQ multiplex PCR, and TCRdb holds only the in-frame ones, with some missing. The sample contains 85,000 to 90,000 clones, less than 90% of which appear only once. This chain links TRBV5-6 with TRBJ1-5; no definite D call. This clonotype was obtained from a woman aged 50 to 65 with colorectal cancer. The specimen sequenced was PBMCs. CDR3: CASSGRVGQPQHF. Written as DNA, the CDR3 is TGTGCCAGCAGCGGCCGGGTTGGGCAGCCCCAGCATTTT.